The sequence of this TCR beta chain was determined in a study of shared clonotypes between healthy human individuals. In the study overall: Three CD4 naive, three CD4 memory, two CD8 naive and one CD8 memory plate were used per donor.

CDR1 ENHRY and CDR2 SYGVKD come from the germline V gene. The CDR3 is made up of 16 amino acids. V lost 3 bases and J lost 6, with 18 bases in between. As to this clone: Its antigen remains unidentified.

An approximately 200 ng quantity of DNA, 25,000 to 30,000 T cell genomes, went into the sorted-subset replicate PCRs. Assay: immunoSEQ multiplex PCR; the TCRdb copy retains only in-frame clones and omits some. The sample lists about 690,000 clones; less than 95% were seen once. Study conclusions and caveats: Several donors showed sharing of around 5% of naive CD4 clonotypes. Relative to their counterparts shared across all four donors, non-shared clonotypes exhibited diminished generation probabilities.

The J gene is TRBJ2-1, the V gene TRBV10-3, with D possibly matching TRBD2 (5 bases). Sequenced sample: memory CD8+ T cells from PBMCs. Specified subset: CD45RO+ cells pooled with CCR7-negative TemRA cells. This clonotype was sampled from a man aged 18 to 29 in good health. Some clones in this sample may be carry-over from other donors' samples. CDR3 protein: CAISDLKVDWSNEQFF. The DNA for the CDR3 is TGTGCCATCAGTGATCTTAAGGTGGACTGGTCCAATGAGCAGTTCTTC.